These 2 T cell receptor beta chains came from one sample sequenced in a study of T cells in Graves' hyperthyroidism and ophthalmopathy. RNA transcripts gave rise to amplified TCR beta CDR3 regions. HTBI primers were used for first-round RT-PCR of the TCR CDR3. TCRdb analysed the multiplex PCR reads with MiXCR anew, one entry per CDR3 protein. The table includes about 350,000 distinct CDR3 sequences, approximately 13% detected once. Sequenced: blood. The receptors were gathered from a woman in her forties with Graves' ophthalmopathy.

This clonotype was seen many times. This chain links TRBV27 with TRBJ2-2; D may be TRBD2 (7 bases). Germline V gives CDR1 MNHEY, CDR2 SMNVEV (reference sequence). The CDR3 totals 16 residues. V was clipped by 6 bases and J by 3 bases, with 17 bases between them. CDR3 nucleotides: TGTGCCAGCAGGGGGGGGGCCGTAGTGGACACCGGGGAGCTGTTTTTT. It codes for CASRGGAVVDTGELFF.

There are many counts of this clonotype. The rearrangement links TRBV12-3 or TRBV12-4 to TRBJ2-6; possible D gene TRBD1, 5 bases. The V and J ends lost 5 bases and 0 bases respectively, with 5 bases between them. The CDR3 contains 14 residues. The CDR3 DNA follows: TGTGCCAGCAGTCAGGGCTCTGGGGCCAACGTCCTGACTTTC. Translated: CASSQGSGANVLTF.